Listed below are T cell receptor beta chains from one sample, sequenced in a study of T-cell memory formation after mild COVID-19. TCRdb re-analysed the 5' RACE reads in MiXCR, keeping a single row per CDR3 protein. Of under 200,000 distinct CDR3 sequences listed, over 10% are singletons. Sequenced material: PBMCs or a T cell subset sorted from them (not recorded which). The receptors shown here come from a man aged 18-30 years who had mild COVID-19 (a few samples of this study predate the infection). Cell type and time point are not known. The CDR3 runs from the conserved cysteine through the conserved F or W. Each record gives: V gene, CDR3 protein.

v_call: TRBV7-2; cdr3_aa: CASSASGQGASRPLHF
v_call: TRBV5-1; cdr3_aa: CASKEPMNTEAFF
v_call: TRBV27; cdr3_aa: CASSLSGESYGYTF
v_call: TRBV7-2; cdr3_aa: CASSARPPDGYTF
v_call: TRBV6-5; cdr3_aa: CASSSRVGTEAFF
v_call: TRBV4-2; cdr3_aa: CASSGLGDTGELFF
v_call: TRBV24-1; cdr3_aa: CATSDAGSGGRSGYTF
v_call: TRBV6-6; cdr3_aa: CASGQDSSPLHF
v_call: TRBV29-1; cdr3_aa: CSGGAGTVSYNEQFF
v_call: TRBV24-1; cdr3_aa: CATSDLSGTTQYF
v_call: TRBV28; cdr3_aa: CASRASGGSQETQYF
v_call: TRBV3-1; cdr3_aa: CASSQTDKGEAFF
v_call: TRBV2; cdr3_aa: CASIAGASTDTQYF
v_call: TRBV20-1; cdr3_aa: CSARGQLNTEAFF
v_call: TRBV7-8; cdr3_aa: CASSDPYRGNTEAFF